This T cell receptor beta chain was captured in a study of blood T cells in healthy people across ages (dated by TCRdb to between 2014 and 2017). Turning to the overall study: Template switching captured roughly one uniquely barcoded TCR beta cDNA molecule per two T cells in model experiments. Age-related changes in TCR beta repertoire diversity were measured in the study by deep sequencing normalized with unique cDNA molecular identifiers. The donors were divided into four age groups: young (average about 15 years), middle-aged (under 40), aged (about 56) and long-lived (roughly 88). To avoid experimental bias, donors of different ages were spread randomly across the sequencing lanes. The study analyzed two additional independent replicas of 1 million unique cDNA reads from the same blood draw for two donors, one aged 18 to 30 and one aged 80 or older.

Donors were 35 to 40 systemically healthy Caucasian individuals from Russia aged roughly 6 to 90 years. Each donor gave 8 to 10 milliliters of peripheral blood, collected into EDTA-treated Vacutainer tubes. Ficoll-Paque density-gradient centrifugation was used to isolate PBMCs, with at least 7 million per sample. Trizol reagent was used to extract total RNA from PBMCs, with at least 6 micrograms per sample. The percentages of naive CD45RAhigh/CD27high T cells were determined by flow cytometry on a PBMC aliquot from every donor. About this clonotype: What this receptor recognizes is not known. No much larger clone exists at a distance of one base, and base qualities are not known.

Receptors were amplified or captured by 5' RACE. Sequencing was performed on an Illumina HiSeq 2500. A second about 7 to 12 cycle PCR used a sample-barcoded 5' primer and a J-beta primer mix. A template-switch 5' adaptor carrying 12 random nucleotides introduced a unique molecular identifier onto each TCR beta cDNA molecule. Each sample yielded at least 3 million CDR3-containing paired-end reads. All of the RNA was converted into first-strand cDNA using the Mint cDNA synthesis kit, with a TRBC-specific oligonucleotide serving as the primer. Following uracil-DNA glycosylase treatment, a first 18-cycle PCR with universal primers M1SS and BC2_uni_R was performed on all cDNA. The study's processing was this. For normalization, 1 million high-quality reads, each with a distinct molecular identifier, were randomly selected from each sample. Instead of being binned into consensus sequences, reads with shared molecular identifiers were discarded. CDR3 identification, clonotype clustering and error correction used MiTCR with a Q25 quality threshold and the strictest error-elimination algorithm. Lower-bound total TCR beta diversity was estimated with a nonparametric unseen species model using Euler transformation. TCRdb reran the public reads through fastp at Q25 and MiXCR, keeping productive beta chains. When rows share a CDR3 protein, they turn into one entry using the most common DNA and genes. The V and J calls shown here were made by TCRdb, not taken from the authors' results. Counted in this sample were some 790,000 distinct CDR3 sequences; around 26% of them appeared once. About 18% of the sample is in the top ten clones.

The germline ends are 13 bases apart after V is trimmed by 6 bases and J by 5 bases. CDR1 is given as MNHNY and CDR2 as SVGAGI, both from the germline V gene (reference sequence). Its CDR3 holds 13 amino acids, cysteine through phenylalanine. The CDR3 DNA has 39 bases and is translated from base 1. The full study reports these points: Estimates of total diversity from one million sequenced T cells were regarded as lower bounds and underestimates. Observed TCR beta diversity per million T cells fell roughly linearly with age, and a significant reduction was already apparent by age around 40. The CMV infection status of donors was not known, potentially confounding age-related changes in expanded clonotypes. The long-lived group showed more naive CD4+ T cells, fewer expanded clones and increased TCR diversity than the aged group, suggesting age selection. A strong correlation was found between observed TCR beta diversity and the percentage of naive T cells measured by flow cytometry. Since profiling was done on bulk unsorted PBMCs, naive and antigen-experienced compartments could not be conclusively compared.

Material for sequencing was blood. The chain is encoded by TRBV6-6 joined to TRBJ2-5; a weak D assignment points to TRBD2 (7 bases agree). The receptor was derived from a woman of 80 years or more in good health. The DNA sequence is TGTGCCAGCAGCATTAGGGGGGGGGAGACCCAGTACTTC. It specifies CASSIRGGETQYF.